This entry lists 25 T cell receptor beta chains sequenced from one sample in a study of blood T cell repertoires in COVID-19. Only in-frame clones appear in the TCRdb table, and some are missing; sequencing was by immunoSEQ multiplex PCR. The table includes about 220,000 clones, 84% detected once. The sequenced material came from peripheral blood. The source of these receptors is a woman aged 55-70 years who had recovered from COVID-19.

This chain joins TRBV7-2 and TRBJ1-1; TRBD1 agrees at 9 bases. The germline CDR1 and CDR2 sequences are SGHTA and FQGNSA. The CDR3 consists of 13 residues. Trimming at V came to 5 bases and at J to 7 bases, leaving 5 bases not matched to a gene. Written as DNA, the CDR3 is TGTGCCAGCAGCGTCCACAGGGGGCTTGAAGCTTTCTTT. Translating it yields CASSVHRGLEAFF. The full variable domain, in which reference TRBV7-2 and TRBJ1-1 provide the parts outside the CDR3, is GAGVSQSPSNKVTEKGKDVELRCDPISGHTALYWYRQSLGQGLEFLIYFQGNSAPDKSGLPSDRFSAERTGGSVSTLTIQRTQQEDSAVYLCASSVHRGLEAFFGQGTRLTVV.

This clone appeared a few times. V usage is TRBV5-4 and J usage is TRBJ2-3; no reliable D call. V gave up 0 bases and J gave up 2 bases, with 7 bases separating them. From germline, CDR1 is SGHNT and CDR2 YYREEE (reference sequence). The CDR3 totals 14 residues. The DNA of the CDR3 is TGTGCCAGCAGCTTGGGGCAGTTCACAGATACGCAGTATTTT. As protein: CASSLGQFTDTQYF.

The chain couples TRBV19 to TRBJ1-2; D may be TRBD1 (5 bases). The CDR3 is 14 residues long. Germline CDR1 and CDR2: LNHDA and SQIVND (reference sequence). The V gene lost 7 bases and the J gene lost 4 bases, with 16 bases spanning the gap. The CDR3 sequence: CASTPGRSSYGYTF. CDR3 in DNA: TGTGCCAGTACTCCAGGGAGGTCGAGCTATGGCTACACCTTC.

This clone has a handful of counts. The V gene is TRBV12-3 or TRBV12-4, the J gene TRBJ1-2, with D possibly TRBD1 on 6 matching bases. V lost 3 bases, J lost 6 bases, and 11 bases lay in between. The CDR3 extends over 13 amino acids. This chain's CDR3 is CASSFASGDGYTF. Written as DNA, the CDR3 is TGTGCCAGCAGTTTCGCTTCAGGGGATGGCTACACCTTC.

This clone was counted once. The chain employs TRBV9 and TRBJ2-3; TRBD2 matches at 9 bases. The CDR3 runs to 15 residues. Trimming cost V 4 bases and J 3 bases; bases outside gene matches: 6. Per the germline V gene, CDR1 is SGDLS and CDR2 is YYNGEE. CDR3 nucleotides: TGTGCCAGCAGCTCCAGCGGGGGGCCTACAGATACGCAGTATTTT. Translation: CASSSSGGPTDTQYF.

V and J are TRBV7-8 and TRBJ2-7; 10 positions agree with TRBD2. The CDR3 is 14 amino acids. V was pared by 3 bases and J by 6 bases, with 5 bases of the junction left unmatched. The germline V gene has CDR1 SGHVS and CDR2 FQNEAQ. CDR3 in amino acids: CASSFSSGGTEQYF. CDR3 bases: TGTGCCAGCAGCTTTTCTAGCGGGGGAACCGAGCAGTACTTC.

V and J are TRBV3-1 (or the pseudogene TRBV3-2) and TRBJ1-4; D call uncertain. The CDR3 is 15 amino acids. Germline lookup yields CDR1 LGHDT and CDR2 YNNKEL (reference sequence). Trimming took off 4 bases at V and 0 bases at J, with 9 bases between the two ends. CDR3 protein: CASSPNSATNEKLFF. For the CDR3, the DNA is TGTGCCAGCAGCCCAAACAGTGCAACTAATGAAAAACTGTTTTTT.

The J gene is TRBJ1-5, the V gene TRBV27, with TRBD1 as a possible D gene (5 bases). CDR1 MNHEY and CDR2 SMNVEV come from the germline V gene (reference sequence). Trimming cost V 5 bases and J 4 bases, with 15 bases left between them. The CDR3 extends over 15 amino acids. CDR3 sequence: CASSPSRTRNQPQHF. The CDR3 DNA sequence: TGTGCCAGCAGTCCGAGTCGGACAAGAAATCAGCCCCAGCATTTT.

This clone was seen a handful of times. The chain combines TRBV11-3 with TRBJ2-7; D ambiguous. Trimming cost V 5 bases and J 3 bases, with 5 bases left between them. The CDR3 contains 11 residues. Germline assignment: CDR1 SGHNT and CDR2 YENEEA. The chain's CDR3 is CASSPSYEQYF. CDR3 in DNA: TGTGCCAGCAGCCCGAGCTACGAGCAGTACTTC.

The chain recombines TRBV5-1 with TRBJ2-7; perhaps TRBD1 as D (6 bases). Per the germline V gene, CDR1 is SGHRS and CDR2 is YFSETQ. Trimming took off 4 bases at V and 3 bases at J, with 14 bases between the two ends. The length of the CDR3 is 14 residues. The CDR3 coding sequence is TGCGCCAGCAGCCCCAGCTTACAGGGCTACGAGCAGTACTTC. Translating gives CASSPSLQGYEQYF.

By sample fraction, this clone is medium-sized. The chain couples TRBV6-2 or TRBV6-3 to TRBJ1-1; D gene unclear. The length of the CDR3 is 15 residues. The V end was cut by 0 bases, the J end by 5 bases, with 13 bases between. Germline lookup yields CDR1 MNHEY and CDR2 SVGEGT. CDR3 residues: CASSYSKQPWTEAFF. CDR3 nucleotides: TGTGCCAGCAGTTACTCGAAACAGCCCTGGACTGAAGCTTTCTTT.

For this clone: The sample holds other DNA sequences that translate to the same CDR3. The chain combines TRBV3-1 (or the pseudogene TRBV3-2) with TRBJ1-1; the D is unclear. The length of the CDR3 is 15 residues. V lost 3 bases to trimming and J lost 2 bases, with 13 bases between them. In germline, CDR1 is LGHDT, CDR2 YNNKEL (reference sequence). CDR3: CASSQGGGANTEAFF. CDR3 in DNA: TGTGCCAGCAGCCAGGGAGGAGGCGCAAACACTGAAGCTTTCTTT.

The V and J genes are TRBV6-2 or TRBV6-3 and TRBJ2-7; 7 bases are a match to TRBD1. The CDR3 length is 14 residues. Per germline, CDR1 MNHEY and CDR2 SVGEGT. The V and J ends lost 4 bases and 2 bases, in that order; junction bases with no gene match: 5. The CDR3 coding sequence is TGTGCCAGCAGTTTCGACAGGGTGCCCTACGAGCAGTACTTC. It encodes CASSFDRVPYEQYF.

The chain uses TRBV5-4 and TRBJ2-7, with TRBD1 matching over 7 bases. Germline V gene data show CDR1 as SGHNT and CDR2 as YYREEE (reference sequence). This CDR3 region has 14 residues. Trimming took 4 bases from V and 1 from J; bases not matched to a gene: 5. The chain's CDR3 is CASSNNRGSYEQYF. The CDR3 region has the DNA TGTGCCAGCAGCAATAACAGGGGATCCTACGAGCAGTACTTC.

This chain links TRBV30 with TRBJ2-6; D is unclear. This CDR3 is built from 13 residues. Looked up from germline, CDR1 is GTSNPN and CDR2 is SVGIG (reference sequence). Trimming pared 5 bases from V and 4 bases from J, leaving 9 bases between. The CDR3 region is CAWATAGANVLTF. The CDR3, as DNA: TGTGCCTGGGCCACAGCCGGGGCCAACGTCCTGACTTTC. Full variable domain (remainder filled in from reference TRBV30 and TRBJ2-6): SQTIHQWPATLVQPVGSPLSLECTVEGTSNPNLYWYRQAAGRGLQLLFYSVGIGQISSEVPQNLSASRPQDRQFILSSKKLLLSDSGFYLCAWATAGANVLTFGAGSRLTVL.

The chain carries TRBV5-6 and TRBJ1-1; D gene unclear. The CDR3 consists of 15 residues. Germline-derived CDR1 and CDR2 are SGHDT and YYEEEE. V was cut by 0 bases and J by 0 bases, with 9 bases left in between. The CDR3 DNA reads as TGTGCCAGCAGCTTGGTAGTAGCCTTGAACACTGAAGCTTTCTTT. As protein: CASSLVVALNTEAFF.

This clone has only a few counts. This chain joins TRBV4-1 and TRBJ2-1, with D perhaps matching TRBD1 (5 bases). CDR3 size: 13 residues. From germline, CDR1 is MGHRA and CDR2 YSYEKL. Trimming pared 5 bases from V and 5 bases from J, leaving 10 bases between. Written as DNA, the CDR3 is TGCGCCAGCAGCATAGGACAACACAATGAGCAGTTCTTC. Amino acids: CASSIGQHNEQFF.

CDR3 region: CASSRQGNGNQPQHF. CDR3 DNA: TGTGCCAGCAGTAGACAGGGGAACGGCAATCAGCCCCAGCATTTT. The chain carries TRBV2 and TRBJ1-5, with TRBD1 matching over 8 bases. The J segment lost 2 bases and the V segment lost 5 bases, leaving 5 bases of the junction unmatched. Germline lookup yields CDR1 SNHLY and CDR2 FYNNEI. The CDR3 has 15 residues.

J is TRBJ2-1 and V is TRBV19, with 7 bases aligning to TRBD2. This CDR3 region has 12 residues. Germline loops: CDR1 LNHDA, CDR2 SQIVND (reference sequence). V lost 5 bases to trimming and J lost 9 bases; unmatched junction nucleotides: 4. The CDR3 nucleotides read TGTGCCAGTAGTCGTGGGGAGGGTGAGCAGTTCTTC. It encodes CASSRGEGEQFF. Full variable domain (outside the CDR3, taken from reference TRBV19 and TRBJ2-1): DGGITQSPKYLFRKEGQNVTLSCEQNLNHDAMYWYRQDPGQGLRLIYYSQIVNDFQKGDIAEGYSVSREKKESFPLTVTSAQKNPTAFYLCASSRGEGEQFFGPGTRLTVL.

The chain uses TRBV6-6 and TRBJ1-1; D remains ambiguous. Per germline, CDR1 MNHNY and CDR2 SVGAGI (reference sequence). V lost 6 bases to trimming and J lost 1 base, with 12 bases between them. The CDR3 runs to 14 residues. The DNA of the CDR3 is TGTGCCAGCAGACGAGACAATAGGAACACTGAAGCTTTCTTT. Its protein is CASRRDNRNTEAFF.

The V and J genes are TRBV6-5 and TRBJ2-2, with TRBD2 matching 11 bases. V shed 10 bases, J shed 1 base, and the junction held 2 bases outside the gene matches. This CDR3 is built from 14 residues. Germline CDR1 MNHEY, CDR2 SVGAGI. Here the CDR3 reads CATGLAGNTGELFF. The DNA for the CDR3 is TGTGCCACCGGACTAGCGGGGAACACCGGGGAGCTGTTTTTT.

The gene calls are TRBV7-9 and TRBJ2-5; D is ambiguous. In germline, CDR1 is SEHNR, CDR2 FQNEAQ (reference sequence). The CDR3 has 14 amino acids. V was pared by 3 bases and J by 5 bases, with 13 bases between. CDR3 residues: CASSLGLVVETQYF. In DNA, the CDR3 is TGTGCCAGCAGCTTGGGTCTAGTAGTTGAGACCCAGTACTTC.

The chain uses TRBV5-1 and TRBJ1-2; TRBD1 might be the D (5 bases). The germline V and J ends were trimmed by 4 bases and 3 bases, with 10 bases remaining between them. Per the germline V gene, CDR1 is SGHRS and CDR2 is YFSETQ. The CDR3 is made up of 13 amino acids. CDR3 sequence: CASSPDSHYGYTF. In nucleotides, the CDR3 is TGCGCCAGCAGCCCCGACAGCCACTATGGCTACACCTTC. The full variable domain, with the rest looked up from reference TRBV5-1 and TRBJ1-2, is KAGVTQTPRYLIKTRGQQVTLSCSPISGHRSVSWYQQTPGQGLQFLFEYFSETQRNKGNFPGRFSGRQFSNSRSEMNVSTLELGDSALYLCASSPDSHYGYTFGSGTRLTVV.

The V gene is TRBV3-1 (or the pseudogene TRBV3-2), the J gene TRBJ1-1; D is ambiguous. The CDR3 contains 13 residues. Germline V gene data show CDR1 as LGHDT and CDR2 as YNNKEL (reference sequence). V gave up 6 bases and J gave up 7 bases, with 15 bases separating them. CDR3 nucleotides: TGTGCCAGCAGGTCGAGAGGGCAGGATGAAGCTTTCTTT. Its protein is CASRSRGQDEAFF.

The genes are TRBV5-4 and TRBJ2-7; 8 nucleotides agree with TRBD2. With V trimmed by 3 bases and J by 3 bases, 8 bases remained unmatched. This CDR3 contains 15 residues. Germline V CDR1 and CDR2: SGHNT, YYREEE (reference sequence). CDR3 coding DNA: TGTGCCAGCAGCTCGGGTATCGGGGGGGTCTACGAGCAGTACTTC. Protein: CASSSGIGGVYEQYF.